This T cell receptor beta chain derives from a study of blood T cell repertoires in COVID-19. Study at large: From T cells, B-cell-depleted T cells, or PBMCs came the material, which was cDNA or gDNA.

Trimming took 1 base from V and 8 from J, leaving 27 bases between them. Germline V gene lookup returns CDR1 KGHSH and CDR2 LQKENI. The length of the CDR3 is 19 residues. Original handling: Reference gene primer amplification in the assay estimated nucleated cell counts. Sequencing was performed with immunoSEQ multiplex PCR; in TCRdb, only in-frame clones are kept and a portion is missing. V, J and clone size reflect that table, while D and trimming were determined from the DNA. The data show about 200,000 clones, approximately 79% seen once. This TCR came from a human donor in a cohort sampled during active COVID-19. The source material was peripheral blood. V usage is TRBV18 and J usage is TRBJ2-1, with D perhaps being TRBD1 or TRBD2 (10 bases each). The CDR3: CASSPRTGGSSGSLYEQFF. CDR3 sequence (DNA): TGTGCCAGCTCACCACGGACAGGGGGATCTAGCGGGAGTTTGTATGAGCAGTTCTTC. The full variable domain, in which reference TRBV18 and TRBJ2-1 provide the parts outside the CDR3, is NAGVMQNPRHLVRRRGQEARLRCSPMKGHSHVYWYRQLPEEGLKFMVYLQKENIIDESGMPKERFSAEFPKEGPSILRIQQVVRGDSAAYFCASSPRTGGSSGSLYEQFFGPGTRLTVL.